The 6 T cell receptor beta chains presented below share a single source sample, sequenced in a study of immune evolution from preneoplasia to lung adenocarcinoma. Here immunoSEQ multiplex PCR was the method, and the copy in TCRdb shows in-frame clones only, minus some. The sample yields roughly 5,300 clones, about 73% seen once. The specimen sequenced was FFPE lung adenocarcinoma in situ tissue. The receptor source for this set is a person between 55 and 80 years old with lung adenocarcinoma.

The chain employs TRBV11-2 and TRBJ1-5; the D gene is possibly TRBD1 (6 bases). Germline assignment: CDR1 SGHAT and CDR2 FQNNGV. The V end lost 6 bases, the J end lost 4 bases, and 10 bases lay between the germline ends. CDR3 length equals 13 residues. The CDR3 is CASSSTGNQPQHF. The CDR3 DNA follows: TGTGCCAGCAGTTCAACAGGGAATCAGCCCCAGCATTTT. The entire variable domain, with the rest obtained from reference TRBV11-2 and TRBJ1-5, is as follows: EAGVAQSPRYKIIEKRQSVAFWCNPISGHATLYWYQQILGQGPKLLIQFQNNGVVDDSQLPKDRFSAERLKGVDSTLKIQPAKLEDSAVYLCASSSTGNQPQHFGDGTRLSIL.

This chain joins TRBV7-2 and TRBJ1-4; 9 bases fit TRBD1. CDR1 is SGHTA, CDR2 FQGNSA, per germline. The V and J ends lost 2 bases and 8 bases, in that order; junction bases with no gene match: 6. The CDR3 runs to 15 residues. CDR3 bases: TGTGCCAGCAGCTTACGGACAGGGGTGGGGGAAAAACTGTTTTTT. Translating it yields CASSLRTGVGEKLFF.

The chain combines TRBV19 with TRBJ1-1, with D maybe TRBD1 (6 bases). V gave up 9 bases and J gave up 5 bases, with 19 bases separating them. CDR1 and CDR2 from the germline V gene are LNHDA and SQIVND (reference sequence). The CDR3 runs 14 residues. The CDR3 DNA is TGTGCCAGCCAAGGGGGGGGCGCTAGAACTGAAGCTTTCTTT. It specifies CASQGGGARTEAFF. Full variable domain (missing parts from reference TRBV19 and TRBJ1-1): DGGITQSPKYLFRKEGQNVTLSCEQNLNHDAMYWYRQDPGQGLRLIYYSQIVNDFQKGDIAEGYSVSREKKESFPLTVTSAQKNPTAFYLCASQGGGARTEAFFGQGTRLTVV.

V and J are TRBV9 and TRBJ2-2, with 8 bases identical to TRBD1. V was clipped by 4 bases and J by 2 bases; unmatched bases: 4. This CDR3 is built from 15 residues. In germline, CDR1 is SGDLS, CDR2 YYNGEE. The CDR3 region has the DNA TGTGCCAGCAGCCCACAGGGGGGCAACACCGGGGAGCTGTTTTTT. Translating gives CASSPQGGNTGELFF.

V is TRBV27 and J is TRBJ2-5; TRBD1 matches 11 bases. Matching the DNA end better, TRBJ2-7 makes the J call doubtful. The length of the CDR3 is 14 residues. The germline gives CDR1 MNHEY, CDR2 SMNVEV (reference sequence). CDR3 region: CASSRGDRGYEQYF. The CDR3 DNA reads TGTGCCAGCAGTCGGGGGGACAGGGGGTACGAGCAGTACTTC.

Here the CDR3 DNA reads TGTGCCAGCAGCTCGAACACAGGGTCCAACCGTGAAAAACTGTTTTTT. Protein: CASSSNTGSNREKLFF. V gene TRBV7-2 combines with J gene TRBJ1-4; D is possibly TRBD1 (6 bases). Germline assignment: CDR1 SGHTA and CDR2 FQGNSA. Trimming shortened V by 4 bases and J by 7 bases, and 19 bases separated the two germline ends. The CDR3 consists of 16 residues.